The 26 T cell receptor beta chains given below trace back to one sample, sequenced in a study of identical twins (TCRdb year 2016). The protocol used for the library was 5' RACE. The sample was run on an Illumina HiSeq 2000. TCRdb reprocessed the public reads (quality trimming at Q25 with fastp, clone calling with MiXCR) and kept in-frame beta chains. Records with the same CDR3 protein are collapsed into one entry carrying the most frequent genes and DNA. Across this sample there are 700,000 or so distinct CDR3 sequences, with 20% to 25% seen only once. The biggest ten clones account for around 4.5% of the sample. This sample also appeared in a second study, on T cells expressing NK-cell markers.

Sequencing was carried out using PBMCs. The origin of the receptors is a woman between 18 and 29 years old in good health.

The chain links TRBV12-3 or TRBV12-4 to TRBJ2-1, with 7 bases lining up with TRBD1. The V gene end was trimmed by 6 bases and the J gene end by 6 bases; junction bases not matched to a gene: 5. The CDR3 consists of 13 residues. The CDR3 bases are TGTGCCAGCAGAGCTACAGGGGTCAATGAGCAGTTCTTC. As protein: CASRATGVNEQFF.

V is TRBV4-3 and J is TRBJ1-2; tentatively, D is TRBD1 (5 bases). Looked up from germline, CDR1 is LGHNA and CDR2 is YSLEER. Trimming left V 1 base short and J 8 bases short, with 11 bases between. The CDR3 covers 13 residues. CDR3 residues: CASSQGGYEGYTF. The DNA of the CDR3 is TGCGCCAGCAGCCAAGGGGGGTACGAGGGCTACACCTTC.

This clonotype was found many times. The chain has TRBV30 and TRBJ2-2; D remains unclear. CDR1 is GTSNPN, CDR2 SVGIG, per germline (reference sequence). V lost 2 bases and J lost 0, with 10 bases in between. The CDR3 totals 15 residues. CDR3 loop: CAWSPGYANTGELFF. CDR3 DNA sequence: TGTGCCTGGAGTCCTGGATACGCGAACACCGGGGAGCTGTTTTTT.

This clonotype was seen more than once but under ten times. The chain recombines TRBV20-1 with TRBJ2-1; 7 bases line up with TRBD1. The CDR3 has 14 residues. J lost 5 bases, V lost 2 bases, and 6 bases had no gene match. Germline V gives CDR1 DFQATT, CDR2 SNEGSKA (reference sequence). CDR3 nucleotide sequence: TGCAGTGCTAGACAACCGGGACAGAACAATGAGCAGTTCTTC. Translation: CSARQPGQNNEQFF.

The V call is TRBV12-5, the J call TRBJ2-2; D is uncertain. Trimming pared 11 bases from V and 1 base from J, leaving 8 bases between. The CDR3 loop spans 12 amino acids. CDR1 and CDR2 (germline): LGHNT, FRNRAP. CDR3 in amino acids: CADALNTGELFF. For the CDR3, the DNA is TGTGCTGATGCCCTGAACACCGGGGAGCTGTTTTTT.

In this sample, this clonotype turned up a few times. A read error is possible here, since a much larger clone lies one base away. This sequence joins TRBV12-3 or TRBV12-4 and TRBJ1-1; TRBD1 is a possible D gene (5 bases). This CDR3 comprises 13 residues. The V gene lost 3 bases and the J gene lost 6 bases, with 11 bases spanning the gap. CDR3 protein: CASSFGGGAEAFF. CDR3 coding DNA: TGTGCCAGCAGTTTCGGGGGAGGCGCTGAAGCTTTCTTT.

The rearrangement joins TRBV11-2 to TRBJ1-3, with a weak D call TRBD1 (6 bases). Germline assignment: CDR1 SGHAT and CDR2 FQNNGV. Trimming pared 3 bases from V and 2 bases from J, leaving 11 bases between. This CDR3 contains 15 residues. The CDR3 DNA reads TGTGCCAGCAGCTTTCGACAGGTCCCTGGAAACACCATATATTTT. Amino acids: CASSFRQVPGNTIYF. The variable domain in full, completed from reference TRBV11-2 and TRBJ1-3, reads EAGVAQSPRYKIIEKRQSVAFWCNPISGHATLYWYQQILGQGPKLLIQFQNNGVVDDSQLPKDRFSAERLKGVDSTLKIQPAKLEDSAVYLCASSFRQVPGNTIYFGEGSWLTVV.

This chain links TRBV7-9 with TRBJ1-1; 8 bases are a match to TRBD1. After removal of 6 bases from V and 5 bases from J, the junction contained 17 bases not matched to a gene. Per germline, CDR1 SEHNR and CDR2 FQNEAQ (reference sequence). This CDR3 region has 17 residues. CDR3 residues: CASSFRPGGNSSTEAFF. For the CDR3, the DNA is TGTGCCAGCAGTTTCCGGCCAGGGGGCAATTCGAGTACTGAAGCTTTCTTT.

The chain has TRBV14 and TRBJ2-7; tentatively, D is TRBD2 (6 bases). The germline V gene encodes CDR1 SGHDN and CDR2 FVKESK. CDR3 length: 18 residues. V lost 0 bases to trimming and J lost 1 base, with 19 bases between them. The CDR3 DNA reads TGTGCCAGCAGCCAAGAGTATCCAGTAGCGGTGTTTTCCTACGAGCAGTACTTC. It is translated as CASSQEYPVAVFSYEQYF.

This clonotype was detected many times. Written as DNA, the CDR3 is TGTGCCACCAGCAGAGAGGGTCGTATAAGAGCGGGGGGAAGAGAGACCCAGTACTTC. Encoded protein: CATSREGRIRAGGRETQYF. The V gene is TRBV15, the J gene TRBJ2-5; 9 bases are shared with TRBD2. The CDR3 is 19 residues long. The germline gives CDR1 LNHNV, CDR2 YYDKDF (reference sequence). The V and J ends lost 0 bases and 4 bases, in that order; junction bases with no gene match: 15.

V gene TRBV29-1 combines with J gene TRBJ2-3; no clear D gene. The germline CDR1 and CDR2 sequences are SQVTM and ANQGSEA. Trimming left V 4 bases short and J 2 bases short, with 13 bases between. The CDR3 contains 14 residues. The DNA for the CDR3 is TGCAGCGTTGCAACCACAGATTACACAGATACGCAGTATTTT. Translation gives CSVATTDYTDTQYF.

At least ten counts were recorded for this clonotype. The J gene is TRBJ2-7, the V gene TRBV6-1; TRBD1 is a possible D gene (5 bases). The germline V gene encodes CDR1 MNHNS and CDR2 SASEGT. The CDR3 sequence is 15 residues long. V gave up 4 bases and J gave up 0 bases, with 13 bases separating them. CDR3 sequence (DNA): TGTGCCAGCAGTGTGGAAGGGGCTAGCTCCTACGAGCAGTACTTC. It yields the protein CASSVEGASSYEQYF.

The chain recombines TRBV7-6 with TRBJ2-1; D not resolved. This CDR3 is built from 15 residues. Trimming stripped 0 bases from V and 3 bases from J, with 9 bases between. Germline CDR1 is SGHVS and CDR2 is FNYEAQ. CDR3 in DNA: TGTGCCAGCAGCTTAGCCGTTTCCGGCTACAATGAGCAGTTCTTC. Translating it yields CASSLAVSGYNEQFF.

This clonotype came up a few times. This sequence joins TRBV7-2 and TRBJ1-6; no firm D call. The V end lost 2 bases, the J end lost 7 bases, and 12 bases lay between the germline ends. The germline V gene has CDR1 SGHTA and CDR2 FQGNSA. The CDR3 consists of 15 residues. The CDR3 DNA is TGTGCCAGCAGCTTATCTGGCGGTGGGAATTCACCCCTCCACTTT. Amino acids: CASSLSGGGNSPLHF.

The chain carries TRBV27 and TRBJ1-2; D gene unclear. From germline, CDR1 is MNHEY and CDR2 SMNVEV (reference sequence). Trimming took off 5 bases at V and 0 bases at J, with 10 bases between the two ends. The CDR3 is 14 residues long. CDR3 coding DNA: TGTGCCAGCAGTCCCAACCGGGCTAACTATGGCTACACCTTC. Amino acids: CASSPNRANYGYTF.

This clonotype came up many times. This chain joins TRBV9 and TRBJ2-1; TRBD2 is a possible D gene (7 bases). The CDR3 spans 15 residues. Trimming cost V 3 bases and J 0 bases, with 10 bases left between them. Germline CDR1 reads SGDLS; CDR2 reads YYNGEE. The CDR3 DNA reads as TGTGCCAGCAGCGAGGGGGGGAGCTCCTACAATGAGCAGTTCTTC. It encodes CASSEGGSSYNEQFF.

This clonotype occurred a few times. Here the CDR3 DNA reads TGTGCCAGCAGTTTTCGGACTAGCGGGAGTGATGAGCAGTTCTTC. It specifies CASSFRTSGSDEQFF. The chain uses TRBV27 and TRBJ2-1; 13 nucleotides agree with TRBD2. CDR1 MNHEY and CDR2 SMNVEV come from the germline V gene (reference sequence). Losses at the gene ends were 3 bases for V and 8 bases for J; bases not matched to a gene: 4. This CDR3 comprises 15 residues.

This clonotype was observed a few times. The chain couples TRBV20-1 to TRBJ2-3; D perhaps matches TRBD2 (6 bases). V was shortened by 5 bases and J by 0 bases, with 15 bases between the two germline ends. Germline CDR1 reads DFQATT; CDR2 reads SNEGSKA (reference sequence). The length of the CDR3 is 15 residues. CDR3 DNA sequence: TGCAGTGCTCTCTCTAGCGCCCTTAGCACAGATACGCAGTATTTT. This gives the protein CSALSSALSTDTQYF.

This clonotype was observed a handful of times. The chain links TRBV4-2 to TRBJ2-7; D is ambiguous. The V gene lost 0 bases and the J gene lost 2 bases, with 8 bases spanning the gap. CDR1 is LGHNA, CDR2 YNFKEQ, per germline. This CDR3 has 14 amino acids. In nucleotides, the CDR3 is TGTGCCAGCAGCCAAGAGATGCTAACCTACGAGCAGTACTTC. Encoded protein: CASSQEMLTYEQYF.

The chain has TRBV6-1 and TRBJ1-2; no clear D. The CDR3 extends over 10 amino acids. Per germline, CDR1 MNHNS and CDR2 SASEGT. Trimming shortened V by 3 bases and J by 8 bases, and 4 bases separated the two germline ends. The CDR3 reads CASSEIGYTF. For the CDR3, the DNA is TGTGCCAGCAGTGAGATCGGCTACACCTTC.

Ten or more counts support this clonotype. This chain joins TRBV27 and TRBJ2-1, with 7 bases aligning to TRBD2. Germline values: CDR1 MNHEY, CDR2 SMNVEV (reference sequence). The length of the CDR3 is 16 residues. After removal of 5 bases from V and 5 bases from J, the junction contained 12 bases not matched to a gene. The CDR3 nucleotides read TGTGCCAGCAGTCTCCCCTTGGGGGGGGGAAACAATGAGCAGTTCTTC. Translation: CASSLPLGGGNNEQFF.

The rearrangement links TRBV7-8 to TRBJ1-1; 9 bases align to TRBD1. J gave up 0 bases and V 5 bases, and 13 bases lay outside the gene matches. This CDR3 is built from 18 residues. The V gene's germline CDR1 is SGHVS and CDR2 FQNEAQ. CDR3: CASSTRDRATFMNTEAFF. In nucleotides, the CDR3 is TGTGCCAGCAGCACCCGGGACAGGGCGACCTTCATGAACACTGAAGCTTTCTTT.

This clonotype has only a few counts. The rearrangement joins TRBV20-1 to TRBJ1-2; D call uncertain. The CDR3 has 13 residues. CDR1 is DFQATT and CDR2 is SNEGSKA in the germline V gene (reference sequence). V lost 2 bases to trimming and J lost 0 bases, with 7 bases between them. CDR3 protein: CSARRGPNYGYTF. The CDR3 nucleotides read TGCAGTGCTAGAAGAGGGCCTAACTATGGCTACACCTTC.

As for this clonotype: One end of the junction fails to match germline, which may point to a read error. V usage is TRBV20-1 and J usage is TRBJ2-1; the D call may be TRBD1 or TRBD2 (6 bases each). Germline-derived CDR1 and CDR2 are DFQATT and SNEGSKA (reference sequence). The CDR3 is made up of 15 amino acids. CDR3 sequence reads: CSARVGGPGAYEQCF. CDR3 nucleotides: TGCAGTGCTAGAGTTGGGGGGCCGGGGGCCTATGAGCAGTGCTTC.

This clonotype turned up a few times. The chain couples TRBV9 to TRBJ2-7, with a weak D call TRBD1 (6 bases). V was trimmed by 0 bases and J by 4 bases, leaving 14 bases between them. This CDR3 is 15 amino acids long. CDR1 is SGDLS, CDR2 YYNGEE, per germline. The CDR3 coding sequence is TGTGCCAGCAGCGTAGGTCAGGGGTTTATTTACGAGCAGTACTTC. It translates to CASSVGQGFIYEQYF.

The J gene is TRBJ2-7, the V gene TRBV3-1; perhaps TRBD2 as D (6 bases). CDR3 length: 14 amino acids. The germline gives CDR1 LGHDT, CDR2 YNNKEL (reference sequence). V was cut by 0 bases and J by 4 bases, with 10 bases left in between. CDR3 region: CASSQDMRDYEQYF. The CDR3 DNA reads TGTGCCAGCAGCCAAGATATGCGGGATTACGAGCAGTACTTC.